Presented here are 3 T cell receptor beta chains from one specimen sequenced in a study of cytomegalovirus exposure and HLA in healthy donors. The primer mix had 60 Vbeta and 13 Jbeta primers. Data came from immunoSEQ multiplex PCR; TCRdb stores just in-frame clones and leaves some out. In the table there are under 200,000 clones, approximately 80% of which are singletons. Source material: PBMCs. The source is a man in his thirties or forties in good health and CMV-seronegative.

The chain recombines TRBV28 with TRBJ1-1; D uncertain. The germline V gene has CDR1 MDHEN and CDR2 SYDVKM. V lost 7 bases and J lost 4, with 13 bases in between. The CDR3 has 13 amino acids. The CDR3 reads CASTLGGSTEAFF. For the CDR3, the DNA is TGTGCCAGCACCCTCGGAGGAAGCACTGAAGCTTTCTTT. The full variable domain, completed using reference TRBV28 and TRBJ1-1, is DVKVTQSSRYLVKRTGEKVFLECVQDMDHENMFWYRQDPGLGLRLIYFSYDVKMKEKGDIPEGYSVSREKKERFSLILESASTNQTSMYLCASTLGGSTEAFFGQGTRLTVV.

This chain uses TRBV28 with TRBJ2-5; TRBD2 is a possible D gene (5 bases). Looked up from germline, CDR1 is MDHEN and CDR2 is SYDVKM. This CDR3 contains 16 residues. Trimming shortened V by 5 bases and J by 6 bases, and 22 bases separated the two germline ends. The CDR3: CASSPSLVGVLQTQYF. As DNA, the CDR3 is TGTGCCAGCAGTCCATCTCTCGTGGGAGTCTTGCAGACCCAGTACTTC.

V usage is TRBV10-2 and J usage is TRBJ2-5; 9 positions agree with TRBD2. V trimming: 0 bases; J trimming: 1 base; junction bases outside the gene matches: 6. CDR3 size: 17 residues. The germline V gene has CDR1 WSHSY and CDR2 SAAADI. The CDR3 reads CASSESGGGALQETQYF. In nucleotides, the CDR3 is TGCGCCAGCAGTGAGTCGGGCGGGGGGGCCCTCCAAGAGACCCAGTACTTC.